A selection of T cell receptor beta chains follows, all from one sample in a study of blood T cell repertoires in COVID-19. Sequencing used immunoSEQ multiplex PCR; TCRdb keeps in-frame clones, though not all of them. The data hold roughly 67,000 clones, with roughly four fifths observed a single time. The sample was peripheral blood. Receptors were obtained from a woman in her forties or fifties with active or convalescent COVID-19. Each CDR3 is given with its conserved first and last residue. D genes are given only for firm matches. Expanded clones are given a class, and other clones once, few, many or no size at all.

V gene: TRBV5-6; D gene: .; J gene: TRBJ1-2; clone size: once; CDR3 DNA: TGTGCCAGCAGCTTGGAGGAGGCAGGCATCTATGGCTACACCTTC; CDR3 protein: CASSLEEAGIYGYTF
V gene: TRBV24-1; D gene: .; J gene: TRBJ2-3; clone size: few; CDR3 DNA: TGTGCCACCAGTGATAGCCAGGAGAGGGCCCCAGATACGCAGTATTTT; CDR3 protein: CATSDSQERAPDTQYF
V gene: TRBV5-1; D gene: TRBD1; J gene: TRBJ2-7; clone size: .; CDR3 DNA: TGCGCCAGCAGCTTGGACAGGGGGCCCTACGAGCAGTACTTC; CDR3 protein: CASSLDRGPYEQYF
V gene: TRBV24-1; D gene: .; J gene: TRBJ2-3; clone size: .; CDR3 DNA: TGTGCCTCCCCGCGTCCGGGGGTGGGAGATACGCAGTATTTT; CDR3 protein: CASPRPGVGDTQYF
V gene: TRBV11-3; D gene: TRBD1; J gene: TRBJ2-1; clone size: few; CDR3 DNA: TGTGCCGACGGCGGTCCCCCGGGACAGTCGATCAATGAGCAGTTCTTC; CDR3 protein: CADGGPPGQSINEQFF
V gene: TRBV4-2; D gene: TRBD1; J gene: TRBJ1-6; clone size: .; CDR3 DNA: TGTGCCAGCAGCCTAACCCGGGACAGCTATAATTCACCCCTCCACTTT; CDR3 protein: CASSLTRDSYNSPLHF
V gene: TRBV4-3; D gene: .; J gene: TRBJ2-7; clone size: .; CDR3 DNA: TGCGCCAGCAGCCAAGATCTTGCTAGCCAGATGTGGGAGCAGTACTTC; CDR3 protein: CASSQDLASQMWEQYF
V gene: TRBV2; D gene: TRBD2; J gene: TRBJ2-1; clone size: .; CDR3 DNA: TGTGCCAGCAGTGAGAGCGGGAGGGCCTCCAATGAGCAGTTCTTC; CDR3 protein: CASSESGRASNEQFF
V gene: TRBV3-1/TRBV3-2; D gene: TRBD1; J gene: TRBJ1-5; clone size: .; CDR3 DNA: TGTGCCAGCAGCCAGGGAGGGGGGACAGGGGGCGTAGGAAGCAATCAGCCCCAGCATTTT; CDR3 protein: CASSQGGGTGGVGSNQPQHF
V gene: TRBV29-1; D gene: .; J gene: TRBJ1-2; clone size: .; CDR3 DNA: TGCAGCGCGGGAGGGGGAAACTATGGCTACACCTTC; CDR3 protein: CSAGGGNYGYTF
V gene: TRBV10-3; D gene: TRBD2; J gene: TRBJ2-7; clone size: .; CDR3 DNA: TGTGCCATCGGGGAGGGTCGCGAGTACGAGCAGTACTTC; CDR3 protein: CAIGEGREYEQYF
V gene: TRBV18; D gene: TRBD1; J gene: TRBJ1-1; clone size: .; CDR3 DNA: TGTGCCAGCTCACCATCGACAGGGGCGGACACTGAAGCTTTCTTT; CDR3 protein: CASSPSTGADTEAFF
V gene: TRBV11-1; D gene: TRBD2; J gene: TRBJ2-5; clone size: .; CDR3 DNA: TGTGCCAGCAGCTTACGCGGGGGCCAAGAGACCCAGTACTTC; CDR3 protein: CASSLRGGQETQYF
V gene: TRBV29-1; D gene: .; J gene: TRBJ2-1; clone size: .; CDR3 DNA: TGCAGCGTTGAGCGGCGGGATCGCTCCTACAATGAGCAGTTCTTC; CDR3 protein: CSVERRDRSYNEQFF
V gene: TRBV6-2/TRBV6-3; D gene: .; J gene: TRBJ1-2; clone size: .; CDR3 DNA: TGTGCCACCAGTCAGGGGTCCGGCTACACCTTC; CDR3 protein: CATSQGSGYTF
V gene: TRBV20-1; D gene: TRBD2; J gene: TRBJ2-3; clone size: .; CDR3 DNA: TGCAGTGCTAGTGAGGGGACTAGCGGAGGCGGCACAGATACGCAGTATTTT; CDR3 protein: CSASEGTSGGGTDTQYF
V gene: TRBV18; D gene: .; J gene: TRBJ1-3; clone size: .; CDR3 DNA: TGTGCCAGCTCACCGACGCGGCCCGTCGCAGCTAGCTCTGGAAACACCATATATTTT; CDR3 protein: CASSPTRPVAASSGNTIYF
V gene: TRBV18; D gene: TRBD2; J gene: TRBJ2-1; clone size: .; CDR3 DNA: TGTGCCAGCTCACCACGGACTAGCGGGACGAATGAGCAGTTCTTC; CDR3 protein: CASSPRTSGTNEQFF
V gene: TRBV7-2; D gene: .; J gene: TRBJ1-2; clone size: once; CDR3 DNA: TGTGCCAGCAGCTTAGACGGATCGAGGTATGGCTACACCTTC; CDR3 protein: CASSLDGSRYGYTF
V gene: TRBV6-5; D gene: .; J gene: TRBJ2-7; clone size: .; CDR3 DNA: TGTGCCAGCAGTTACCGCCTTGGACCGGGGTACGAGCAGTACTTC; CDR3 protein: CASSYRLGPGYEQYF
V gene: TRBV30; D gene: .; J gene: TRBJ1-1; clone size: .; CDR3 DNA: TGTGCCTGGAGTACCAAGGGGGGGACTGAAGCTTTCTTT; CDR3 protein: CAWSTKGGTEAFF
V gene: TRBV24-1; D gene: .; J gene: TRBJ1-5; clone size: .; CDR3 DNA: TGTGCCACCAGTGATTTGCAAAAAGTCACAGGGCACAATCAGCCCCAGCATTTT; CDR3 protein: CATSDLQKVTGHNQPQHF
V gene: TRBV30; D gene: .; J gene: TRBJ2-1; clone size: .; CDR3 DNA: TGTGCCTGGAGTGGGGAGGCAGCCAATGAGCAGTTCTTC; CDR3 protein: CAWSGEAANEQFF
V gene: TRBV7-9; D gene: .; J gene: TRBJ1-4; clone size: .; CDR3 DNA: TGTGCCAGCAGCTCAGCGCCCTCGGGGGGGATAGCAACTAATGAAAAACTGTTTTTT; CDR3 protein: CASSSAPSGGIATNEKLFF
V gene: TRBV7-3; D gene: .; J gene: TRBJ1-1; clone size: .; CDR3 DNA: TGTGCCAGCAGCCCGACAGGAAACACTGAAGCTTTCTTT; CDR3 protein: CASSPTGNTEAFF
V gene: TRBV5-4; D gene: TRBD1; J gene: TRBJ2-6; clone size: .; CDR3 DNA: TGTGCCAGCAGCTTCAACAGGGGGGACTCTGGGGCCAACGTCCTGACTTTC; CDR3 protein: CASSFNRGDSGANVLTF
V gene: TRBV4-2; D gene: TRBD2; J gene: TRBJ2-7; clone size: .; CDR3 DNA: TGTGCCAGCAGCCAATCCGGGACTAGATCCTACGAGCAGTACTTC; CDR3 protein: CASSQSGTRSYEQYF
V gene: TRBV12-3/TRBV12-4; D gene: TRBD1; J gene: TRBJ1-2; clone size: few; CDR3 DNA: TGTGCCAGCAGTCAACAGGGGACCTATGGCTACACCTTC; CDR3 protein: CASSQQGTYGYTF
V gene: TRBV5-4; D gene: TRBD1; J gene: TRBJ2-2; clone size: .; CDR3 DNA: TGTGCCAGCAGCTGGACAGGGTTCACCGGGGAGCTGTTTTTT; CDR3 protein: CASSWTGFTGELFF
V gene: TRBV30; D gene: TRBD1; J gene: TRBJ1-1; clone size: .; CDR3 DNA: TGTGCCTGGGCGTACAGGGGTCGGAACACTGAAGCTTTCTTT; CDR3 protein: CAWAYRGRNTEAFF
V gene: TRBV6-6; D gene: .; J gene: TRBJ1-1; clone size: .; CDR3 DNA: TGTGCCAGCATCCAGGGAAACACTGAAGCTTTCTTT; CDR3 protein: CASIQGNTEAFF
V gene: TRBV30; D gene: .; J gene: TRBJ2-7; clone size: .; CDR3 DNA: TGTGCCTGGAGTCACGGGACGGACAGCTCCTACGAGCAGTACTTC; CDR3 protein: CAWSHGTDSSYEQYF
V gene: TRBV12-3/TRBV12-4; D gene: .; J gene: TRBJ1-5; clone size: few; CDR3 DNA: TGTGCCAGTCGCCCCACAGGCAATCAGCCCCAGCATTTT; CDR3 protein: CASRPTGNQPQHF
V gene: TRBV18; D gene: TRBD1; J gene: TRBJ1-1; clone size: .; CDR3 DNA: TGTGCCAGCTCACAGGGGGCAAGTGCTGAAGCTTTCTTT; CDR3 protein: CASSQGASAEAFF
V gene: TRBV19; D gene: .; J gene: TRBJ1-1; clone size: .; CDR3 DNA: TGTGCCAGTAGTACCCTGGACAGACCGAACACTGAAGCTTTCTTT; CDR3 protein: CASSTLDRPNTEAFF
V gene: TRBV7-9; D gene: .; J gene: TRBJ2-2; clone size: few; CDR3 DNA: TGTGCCAGCAGCCTCACGACAGGGAACACCGGGGAGCTGTTTTTT; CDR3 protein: CASSLTTGNTGELFF
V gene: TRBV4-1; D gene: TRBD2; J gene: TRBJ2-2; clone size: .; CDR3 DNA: TGCGCCAGCAGCCAAACACTAGCGGGAAAGAACACCGGGGAGCTGTTTTTT; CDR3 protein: CASSQTLAGKNTGELFF
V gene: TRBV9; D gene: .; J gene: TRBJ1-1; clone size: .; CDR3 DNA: TGTGCCAGCAGCCCCCGGGCGGGGACTAACACTGAAGCTTTCTTT; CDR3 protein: CASSPRAGTNTEAFF
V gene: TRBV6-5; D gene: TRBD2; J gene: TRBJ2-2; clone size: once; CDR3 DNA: TGTGCCAGCAGTTACGCGCAGCGGGGCACCGGGGAGCTGTTTTTT; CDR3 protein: CASSYAQRGTGELFF
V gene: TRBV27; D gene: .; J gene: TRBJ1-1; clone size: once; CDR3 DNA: TGTGCCAGCAGTTTCGAAGCAGGTAACACTGAAGCTTTCTTT; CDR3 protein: CASSFEAGNTEAFF
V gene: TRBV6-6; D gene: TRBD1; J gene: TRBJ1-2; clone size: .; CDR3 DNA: TGTGCCAGCAGGTCGGAGGGGGCCTACGGCTACACCTTC; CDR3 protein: CASRSEGAYGYTF